This is a list of T cell receptor beta chains from one sample in a study of blood T cell repertoires in COVID-19. Generated by immunoSEQ multiplex PCR, the TCRdb table keeps only in-frame clones and is missing some. The data hold around 100,000 clones, with 85% observed a single time. The specimen was peripheral blood. These receptors were obtained from an older woman with COVID-19, enrolled during active disease. Both conserved end residues are part of each CDR3. The D gene is left open where the match is weak. Clone size appears in some rows only: once, few, many, or a class for an expanded clone.

v_gene: TRBV6-5
abundance: .
j_gene: TRBJ1-5
d_gene: .
CDR3aa: CASVSAGEIQPQHF
CDR3nt: TGTGCCAGCGTCTCGGCAGGGGAGATCCAGCCCCAGCATTTT

v_gene: TRBV9
abundance: few
j_gene: TRBJ1-1
d_gene: TRBD1
CDR3aa: CASSPHSTGGFDTEAFF
CDR3nt: TGTGCCAGCAGCCCCCATTCGACAGGGGGCTTTGACACTGAAGCTTTCTTT

v_gene: TRBV7-6
abundance: .
j_gene: TRBJ2-1
d_gene: .
CDR3aa: CASSLATSSYNEQFF
CDR3nt: TGTGCCAGCAGCTTAGCGACTAGCTCCTACAATGAGCAGTTCTTC

v_gene: TRBV2
abundance: .
j_gene: TRBJ1-1
d_gene: .
CDR3aa: CASREGANTEAFF
CDR3nt: TGTGCCAGCAGAGAGGGTGCGAACACTGAAGCTTTCTTT

v_gene: TRBV12-5
abundance: .
j_gene: TRBJ1-5
d_gene: .
CDR3aa: CASGLMAGSQPQHF
CDR3nt: TGTGCTAGTGGTTTGATGGCAGGTAGTCAGCCCCAGCATTTT

v_gene: TRBV30
abundance: .
j_gene: TRBJ2-2
d_gene: .
CDR3aa: CASNPQVLAGELFF
CDR3nt: TGTGCTTCGAACCCTCAGGTTTTGGCCGGGGAGCTGTTTTTT

v_gene: TRBV6-5
abundance: .
j_gene: TRBJ1-2
d_gene: TRBD1
CDR3aa: CASRRATGVYGYTF
CDR3nt: TGTGCCAGCAGAAGAGCGACAGGGGTTTATGGCTACACCTTC

v_gene: TRBV19
abundance: .
j_gene: TRBJ2-7
d_gene: TRBD2
CDR3aa: CASSTALLASQRKQYF
CDR3nt: TGTGCCAGTAGTACAGCTCTACTAGCGAGCCAAAGAAAGCAGTACTTC

v_gene: TRBV6-5
abundance: .
j_gene: TRBJ1-3
d_gene: .
CDR3aa: CASSRDYGNTIYF
CDR3nt: TGTGCCAGCAGCCGGGACTATGGAAACACCATATATTTT

v_gene: TRBV6-5
abundance: .
j_gene: TRBJ1-2
d_gene: .
CDR3aa: CASSKGQDYGYTF
CDR3nt: TGTGCCAGCAGCAAGGGACAAGACTATGGCTACACCTTC

v_gene: TRBV7-9
abundance: once
j_gene: TRBJ2-7
d_gene: TRBD2
CDR3aa: CASSGTSSLVGEQYF
CDR3nt: TGTGCCAGCAGCGGGACTAGCTCTCTAGTGGGGGAGCAGTACTTC

v_gene: TRBV5-1
abundance: .
j_gene: TRBJ2-1
d_gene: TRBD2
CDR3aa: CASSPRYWTSDNNEQFF
CDR3nt: TGCGCCAGCAGCCCGCGATACTGGACTAGCGATAACAATGAGCAGTTCTTC

v_gene: TRBV15
abundance: .
j_gene: TRBJ1-4
d_gene: TRBD1
CDR3aa: CATSSSHRGLDEKLFF
CDR3nt: TGTGCCACCAGCAGTTCTCACAGGGGGCTAGATGAAAAACTGTTTTTT

v_gene: TRBV12-3/TRBV12-4
abundance: .
j_gene: TRBJ2-5
d_gene: TRBD1
CDR3aa: CASRDRGKETQYF
CDR3nt: TGTGCCAGCAGGGACAGGGGAAAAGAGACCCAGTACTTC

v_gene: TRBV12-5
abundance: .
j_gene: TRBJ2-2
d_gene: .
CDR3aa: CASGLAANTGELFF
CDR3nt: TGTGCTAGTGGATTAGCGGCGAACACCGGGGAGCTGTTTTTT

v_gene: TRBV19
abundance: .
j_gene: TRBJ2-2
d_gene: TRBD2
CDR3aa: CASSPSGLAGGLIPSSGELFF
CDR3nt: TGTGCCAGTAGTCCGTCAGGACTAGCGGGGGGGCTTATCCCGTCCTCCGGGGAGCTGTTTTTT

v_gene: TRBV6-1
abundance: .
j_gene: TRBJ1-2
d_gene: .
CDR3aa: CASSELGQSNYGYTF
CDR3nt: TGTGCCAGCAGTGAACTAGGACAGTCGAACTATGGCTACACCTTC

v_gene: TRBV6-5
abundance: .
j_gene: TRBJ1-1
d_gene: .
CDR3aa: CASLDLGEAFF
CDR3nt: TGTGCCAGCCTAGATTTAGGTGAAGCTTTCTTT

v_gene: TRBV6-2/TRBV6-3
abundance: once
j_gene: TRBJ2-7
d_gene: .
CDR3aa: CASSFGQTYEQYF
CDR3nt: TGTGCCAGCAGTTTTGGACAGACCTACGAGCAGTACTTC

v_gene: TRBV29-1
abundance: once
j_gene: TRBJ2-2
d_gene: .
CDR3aa: CSARETGELFF
CDR3nt: TGCAGCGCGCGAGAGACCGGGGAGCTGTTTTTT

v_gene: TRBV29-1
abundance: .
j_gene: TRBJ2-1
d_gene: TRBD2
CDR3aa: CSVELAGGPNEQFF
CDR3nt: TGCAGCGTTGAGCTAGCGGGGGGGCCTAATGAGCAGTTCTTC

v_gene: TRBV11-2
abundance: few
j_gene: TRBJ2-1
d_gene: .
CDR3aa: CASSLSGSYNEQFF
CDR3nt: TGTGCCAGCAGCTTATCGGGCTCCTACAATGAGCAGTTCTTC

v_gene: TRBV4-1
abundance: .
j_gene: TRBJ2-7
d_gene: TRBD1
CDR3aa: CASSQGTGNTYEQYF
CDR3nt: TGCGCCAGCAGCCAGGGGACAGGGAACACCTACGAGCAGTACTTC

v_gene: TRBV13
abundance: .
j_gene: TRBJ1-1
d_gene: .
CDR3aa: CASSERSWAGGPLNTEAFF
CDR3nt: TGTGCCAGCAGCGAAAGGTCCTGGGCAGGAGGACCCCTTAACACTGAAGCTTTCTTT

v_gene: TRBV7-9
abundance: .
j_gene: TRBJ1-2
d_gene: .
CDR3aa: CASSPSSGFEVYSYTF
CDR3nt: TGTGCCAGCAGCCCTAGTTCAGGGTTTGAGGTATACAGCTACACCTTC

v_gene: TRBV18
abundance: .
j_gene: TRBJ2-3
d_gene: .
CDR3aa: CASSRDRSTDTQYF
CDR3nt: TGTGCCAGCTCACGTGACAGAAGCACAGATACGCAGTATTTT

v_gene: TRBV29-1
abundance: .
j_gene: TRBJ1-1
d_gene: .
CDR3aa: CSVEDMTESTEAFF
CDR3nt: TGCAGCGTTGAGGATATGACAGAGAGCACTGAAGCTTTCTTT

v_gene: TRBV28
abundance: few
j_gene: TRBJ2-3
d_gene: .
CDR3aa: CASSVPWTMSTDTQYF
CDR3nt: TGTGCCAGCAGTGTGCCGTGGACTATGAGCACAGATACGCAGTATTTT

v_gene: TRBV19
abundance: .
j_gene: TRBJ2-5
d_gene: TRBD1
CDR3aa: CASSTLFGTGSETQYF
CDR3nt: TGTGCCAGTAGTACCCTCTTCGGGACAGGCTCGGAGACCCAGTACTTC